One sample yielded the 20 T cell receptor beta chains listed below, sequenced in a study of identical twins. TCRdb recomputed calls from the 5' RACE reads with MiXCR, one row per CDR3 protein. The table shows 200,000 to 300,000 distinct CDR3 sequences, with roughly a tenth occurring only once. Sequencing input: memory T cells sorted from blood. These receptors came from a man between 45 and 60 years old in good health.

Many counts were recorded for this clonotype. The V gene is TRBV6-1, the J gene TRBJ2-5; D uncertain. Germline V gene data show CDR1 as MNHNS and CDR2 as SASEGT. This CDR3 has 15 amino acids. With 1 base removed from V and 1 base from J, the gap between germline ends came to 10 bases. This CDR3 is CASSEGPLPQETQYF. The CDR3 DNA follows: TGTGCCAGCAGTGAAGGTCCCCTCCCCCAAGAGACCCAGTACTTC.

The rearrangement joins TRBV27 to TRBJ2-7; D uncertain. From germline, CDR1 is MNHEY and CDR2 SMNVEV (reference sequence). Trimming took off 10 bases at V and 5 bases at J, with 15 bases between the two ends. The CDR3 extends over 12 amino acids. The CDR3 nucleotides read TGTGCCAAGTTTAGTGGGTATGACGAGCAGTACTTC. It encodes CAKFSGYDEQYF.

This clonotype appeared many times. V gene TRBV28 combines with J gene TRBJ1-2; a possible D gene is TRBD1 (5 bases). CDR1 and CDR2 (germline): MDHEN, SYDVKM. The CDR3 consists of 14 residues. Between the trimmed V and J ends, which lost 8 bases and 2 bases, there was a span of 15 bases. The CDR3 region is CASFEFKGNYGYTF. CDR3 bases: TGTGCCAGCTTCGAGTTTAAGGGGAACTATGGCTACACCTTC.

This clonotype has ten or more counts. The chain recombines TRBV12-3 or TRBV12-4 with TRBJ2-5; D is possibly TRBD2 (5 bases). The V and J ends lost 7 bases and 0 bases respectively, with 21 bases between them. The length of the CDR3 is 17 residues. The CDR3: CASTSGRGWAYQETQYF. For the CDR3, the DNA is TGTGCCAGCACCTCCGGACGAGGGTGGGCCTACCAAGAGACCCAGTACTTC.

This clonotype has a handful of counts. This chain joins TRBV20-1 and TRBJ2-7; no reliable D call. The CDR3 consists of 12 residues. Germline V lookup: CDR1 DFQATT, CDR2 SNEGSKA (reference sequence). The ends were cut back, 1 base at V and 0 bases at J, with 4 bases in the middle. The CDR3 DNA reads TGCAGTGCTAGAGTAAGCTCCTACGAGCAGTACTTC. Amino acid sequence: CSARVSSYEQYF.

The chain employs TRBV28 and TRBJ1-6, with TRBD1 matching 9 bases. Trimming cost V 6 bases and J 10 bases; bases outside gene matches: 4. CDR1 is MDHEN, CDR2 SYDVKM, per germline. The CDR3 covers 13 residues. CDR3 residues: CASRGQGESPLHF. In DNA form, the CDR3 reads TGTGCCAGCAGGGGACAGGGTGAATCACCCCTCCACTTT.

The CDR3 DNA sequence: TGTGCCACCAGTGACCCCCTTGGCGGGAGGACGAACAATGAGCAGTTCTTC. It codes for CATSDPLGGRTNNEQFF. The chain has TRBV24-1 and TRBJ2-1; 8 bases are shared with TRBD2. Germline lookup yields CDR1 KGHDR and CDR2 SFDVKD. V lost 4 bases and J lost 5; bases outside the gene matches: 12. This CDR3 contains 17 residues.

The genes are TRBV6-5 and TRBJ2-3, with D possibly being TRBD1 (5 bases). Germline values: CDR1 MNHEY, CDR2 SVGAGI. This CDR3 is built from 17 residues. Trimming removed 2 bases from V and 0 bases from J, with 15 bases in between. The CDR3 coding sequence is TGTGCCAGCAGTTACGCGTCCAGGGCCCTTAGCACAGATACGCAGTATTTT. It codes for CASSYASRALSTDTQYF.

Only a few counts were recorded for this clonotype. J is TRBJ2-1 and V is TRBV7-2; the match to TRBD2 covers 7 bases. CDR3 length: 14 amino acids. V dropped 5 bases and J dropped 6; count of bases not matched to a gene: 7. Germline CDR1 is SGHTA and CDR2 is FQGNSA. This CDR3 reads CASSPTAGINEQFF. Here the CDR3 DNA reads TGTGCCAGCAGCCCCACAGCGGGAATCAATGAGCAGTTCTTC.

The chain links TRBV20-1 to TRBJ2-5; no clear D gene. Trimming cost V 2 bases and J 5 bases, with 9 bases left between them. Germline V gives CDR1 DFQATT, CDR2 SNEGSKA (reference sequence). CDR3 length: 12 residues. The CDR3 is CSARPPGETQYF. For the CDR3, the DNA is TGCAGTGCTAGACCCCCCGGGGAGACCCAGTACTTC.

This clonotype was detected ten times or more. The gene calls are TRBV7-9 and TRBJ2-1, with 12 bases aligning to TRBD2. Germline V lookup: CDR1 SEHNR, CDR2 FQNEAQ (reference sequence). V was clipped by 5 bases and J by 4 bases; unmatched bases: 9. The CDR3 runs 17 residues. The CDR3 reads CASSPRTGTSGYNEQFF. The CDR3, as DNA: TGTGCCAGCAGCCCGCGAACCGGGACTAGCGGGTACAATGAGCAGTTCTTC.

At least ten counts were recorded for this clonotype. This chain uses TRBV12-3 or TRBV12-4 with TRBJ2-3; TRBD2 might be the D (5 bases). Trimming shortened V by 1 base and J by 3 bases, and 8 bases separated the two germline ends. The CDR3 is made up of 14 amino acids. In nucleotides, the CDR3 is TGTGCCAGCAGTTTAGAGAGGGATACAGATACGCAGTATTTT. This sequence encodes CASSLERDTDTQYF.

This clonotype has just a few counts. CDR3 sequence (DNA): TGTGCCAGCAGCTTAGTTGCCAGCGGAAACGAGCAGTACTTC. This translates into CASSLVASGNEQYF. The rearrangement links TRBV7-2 to TRBJ2-7, with D possibly TRBD2 on 5 matching bases. This CDR3 has 14 residues. Trimming pared 1 base from V and 5 bases from J, leaving 12 bases between. Per germline, CDR1 SGHTA and CDR2 FQGNSA.

This clonotype was picked up many times. V is TRBV18 and J is TRBJ2-2; possible D gene TRBD2, 5 bases. Germline CDR1 KGHSH, CDR2 LQKENI. Trimming pared 2 bases from V and 0 bases from J, leaving 7 bases between. This CDR3 has 15 amino acids. CDR3 nucleotides: TGTGCCAGCTCACCATCGGGATCGAACACCGGGGAGCTGTTTTTT. Translating it yields CASSPSGSNTGELFF. The variable domain in full, with the rest retrieved from reference TRBV18 and TRBJ2-2, is NAGVMQNPRHLVRRRGQEARLRCSPMKGHSHVYWYRQLPEEGLKFMVYLQKENIIDESGMPKERFSAEFPKEGPSILRIQQVVRGDSAAYFCASSPSGSNTGELFFGEGSRLTVL.

The chain recombines TRBV7-9 with TRBJ2-5, with 8 nucleotides matching TRBD2. J lost 5 bases, V lost 5 bases, and 4 bases had no gene match. CDR3 length equals 13 residues. Germline CDR1 is SEHNR and CDR2 is FQNEAQ (reference sequence). In DNA, the CDR3 is TGTGCCAGCAGCCCCGGGGGGGAGGAGACCCAGTACTTC. Amino acids: CASSPGGEETQYF.

The table lists this clonotype with many counts. V and J are TRBV6-2 or TRBV6-3 and TRBJ2-1; TRBD2 is a possible D gene (6 bases). V lost 0 bases and J 6 bases, leaving 12 bases between the germline ends. CDR3 length: 15 residues. Per germline, CDR1 MNHEY and CDR2 SVGEGT. This CDR3 reads CASSYSSSGVNEQFF. In DNA form, the CDR3 reads TGTGCCAGCAGTTACTCGAGTTCGGGAGTCAATGAGCAGTTCTTC.

This clonotype has more than one count but fewer than ten. The V call is TRBV19, the J call TRBJ2-2, with 7 bases identical to TRBD2. CDR3 size: 15 residues. Germline V gene data show CDR1 as LNHDA and CDR2 as SQIVND (reference sequence). V dropped 3 bases and J dropped 1; count of bases not matched to a gene: 2. CDR3 bases: TGTGCCAGTAGTATTGCGGGGGTGAACACCGGGGAGCTGTTTTTT. Residues: CASSIAGVNTGELFF. The full variable domain, completed using reference TRBV19 and TRBJ2-2, is DGGITQSPKYLFRKEGQNVTLSCEQNLNHDAMYWYRQDPGQGLRLIYYSQIVNDFQKGDIAEGYSVSREKKESFPLTVTSAQKNPTAFYLCASSIAGVNTGELFFGEGSRLTVL.

This clonotype was observed at least ten times. V gene TRBV7-2 combines with J gene TRBJ2-2, with TRBD2 matching over 14 bases. CDR3 length: 16 residues. Trimming cost V 6 bases and J 4 bases; bases outside gene matches: 4. Germline V gene data show CDR1 as SGHTA and CDR2 as FQGNSA. CDR3 nucleotide sequence: TGTGCCAGCAGGGGACTAGCGGGAGCGCTCACCGGGGAGCTGTTTTTT. It specifies CASRGLAGALTGELFF.

The chain uses TRBV9 and TRBJ2-3; D may be TRBD2 (6 bases). CDR3 length: 14 residues. Germline lookup yields CDR1 SGDLS and CDR2 YYNGEE. Trimming cost V 7 bases and J 1 base, with 13 bases left between them. For the CDR3, the DNA is TGTGCCAGCGTGGTGACTAGGGGCACAGATACGCAGTATTTT. Translated: CASVVTRGTDTQYF.

This clonotype was found a few times. The genes are TRBV15 and TRBJ2-7, with D hard to call. The CDR3 consists of 13 residues. Trimming removed 0 bases at V and 5 bases at J, with 8 bases between. CDR1 and CDR2 from the germline V gene are LNHNV and YYDKDF (reference sequence). CDR3 amino acids: CATSRDLLHEQYF. CDR3 nucleotide sequence: TGTGCCACCAGCAGAGATCTCCTGCACGAGCAGTACTTC.